One and the same sample provided the 26 T cell receptor beta chains below, sequenced in a study of blood T cells in healthy people across ages (dated by TCRdb to the mid-2010s). The method behind the library was 5' RACE. Reads for this sample came from an Illumina HiSeq 2500. A second PCR of 7 to 11 cycles was performed with a sample-barcoded 5' primer and a J-beta primer mix. The raw public reads went through TCRdb reprocessing: fastp at Q25, MiXCR clone calling, in-frame beta chains kept. CDR3 protein sequences are deduplicated, and each keeps its most common genes and DNA. In this sample the table shows about 400,000 distinct CDR3 sequences, 50% to 60% of which occur a single time. The ten largest account for approximately 51% of the sample. The sample consisted of blood. These receptors all stem from a man in his sixties in good health.

V gene TRBV18 combines with J gene TRBJ2-1; D gene uncertain. The end of the DNA fits TRBJ2-7 better, so the J call may be wrong. The CDR3 covers 13 residues. Germline CDR1 is KGHSH and CDR2 is LQKENI. The CDR3 sequence is CASSPQGYNEQYF. The CDR3 region has the DNA TGTGCCAGCTCACCACAGGGCTACAATGAGCAGTACTTC.

This clonotype was picked up a small number of times. The chain links TRBV9 to TRBJ2-5, with D tentatively TRBD1 (6 bases). The CDR3 spans 15 residues. Germline V gene sequence: CDR1 SGDLS, CDR2 YYNGEE. V gave up 0 bases and J gave up 1 base, with 10 bases separating them. The CDR3: CASSVEGVAQETQYF. The CDR3 bases are TGTGCCAGCAGCGTAGAGGGGGTAGCCCAAGAGACCCAGTACTTC.

The V and J genes are TRBV7-2 and TRBJ1-1; the match to TRBD1 covers 12 bases. CDR1 is SGHTA, CDR2 FQGNSA, per germline. With V trimmed by 2 bases and J by 5 bases, 9 bases remained unmatched. There are 17 residues in the CDR3. The CDR3 here is CASSLRGTGGGGTEAFF. As DNA, the CDR3 is TGTGCCAGCAGCTTAAGAGGGACAGGGGGCGGGGGGACTGAAGCTTTCTTT.

This clonotype was seen a handful of times. The genes are TRBV18 and TRBJ1-1; no clear D. Deletions cut 1 base from V and 8 bases from J, with 8 bases between. The germline V gene encodes CDR1 KGHSH and CDR2 LQKENI. This CDR3 is built from 12 residues. This CDR3 reads CASSPRRGEAFF. DNA for the CDR3: TGTGCCAGCTCACCACGACGAGGGGAAGCTTTCTTT.

This clonotype was seen a handful of times. This chain joins TRBV9 and TRBJ2-5; 9 bases map to TRBD2. V gave up 4 bases and J gave up 2 bases; unmatched junction bases: 15. Germline assignment: CDR1 SGDLS and CDR2 YYNGEE. This CDR3 region has 18 residues. CDR3 DNA: TGTGCCAGCAGCCCCACCGGGACTAGCAGGCGTGGGCAAGAGACCCAGTACTTC. It codes for CASSPTGTSRRGQETQYF.

The CDR3 sequence is CASSKGTVKPYEQYF. As DNA, the CDR3 is TGTGCCAGCAGTAAAGGGACAGTAAAGCCCTACGAGCAGTACTTC. The V call is TRBV6-1, the J call TRBJ2-7, with 7 bases that match TRBD1. Germline assignment: CDR1 MNHNS and CDR2 SASEGT. V was pared by 5 bases and J by 2 bases, with 9 bases of the junction left unmatched. The CDR3 consists of 15 residues.

The genes are TRBV6-2 or TRBV6-3 and TRBJ2-7; 9 bases are a match to TRBD2. Germline V CDR1 and CDR2: MNHEY, SVGEGT. With 4 bases clipped from V and 9 bases from J, the junction kept 4 bases outside the gene matches. The length of the CDR3 is 12 residues. The CDR3 loop reads CASSLGTSLQYF. CDR3 nucleotides: TGTGCCAGCAGTTTAGGGACTAGCCTGCAGTACTTC.

The rearrangement links TRBV20-1 to TRBJ1-6; the match to TRBD1 covers 7 bases. Germline CDR1 and CDR2: DFQATT and SNEGSKA (reference sequence). V lost 3 bases and J lost 3; bases outside the gene matches: 5. The length of the CDR3 is 15 residues. The CDR3 nucleotides are TGCAGTGCTAGCTTTGGGACAGACTATAATTCACCCCTCCACTTT. This translates into CSASFGTDYNSPLHF.

The chain has TRBV7-2 and TRBJ2-7; D unclear. Near its end, the DNA agrees better with TRBJ2-5, so the J call may be wrong. The CDR3 runs 14 residues. Germline V gene lookup returns CDR1 SGHTA and CDR2 FQGNSA. CDR3 sequence: CASSLSRSQETQYF. CDR3 nucleotides: TGTGCCAGCAGCTTAAGTCGCAGTCAAGAGACCCAGTACTTC.

The chain has TRBV7-9 and TRBJ1-4; D possibly corresponds to TRBD1 (6 bases). Germline V gene sequence: CDR1 SEHNR, CDR2 FQNEAQ (reference sequence). The V end lost 1 base, the J end lost 6 bases, and 9 bases lay between the germline ends. The CDR3 covers 14 residues. The CDR3 sequence is CASSLVAGDEKLFF. Here the CDR3 DNA reads TGTGCCAGCAGCTTAGTTGCAGGGGATGAAAAACTGTTTTTT.

The rearrangement uses TRBV2 and TRBJ2-4, with TRBD1 matching 9 bases. The closer fit of TRBJ2-7 to the DNA end suggests the J call may be wrong. The germline V gene has CDR1 SNHLY and CDR2 FYNNEI. The CDR3 loop spans 14 amino acids. The CDR3 nucleotides are TGTGCCAGCAGGTCGGGGACAGGGCTCGACGAGCAGTACTTC. It specifies CASRSGTGLDEQYF.

This clonotype was seen only a few times. This rearrangement joins TRBV20-1 to TRBJ2-3; maybe TRBD2 (5 bases). The CDR3 is 16 amino acids. Germline CDR1 is DFQATT and CDR2 is SNEGSKA (reference sequence). The V gene lost 6 bases and the J gene lost 2 bases, with 21 bases spanning the gap. CDR3 amino acids: CSAKTLRMGDTDTQYF. The CDR3 DNA reads as TGCAGTGCAAAGACCCTAAGGATGGGAGACACAGATACGCAGTATTTT.

The table lists this clonotype with a few counts. The chain recombines TRBV30 with TRBJ1-1, with a possible D match to TRBD1 (5 bases). CDR3 length equals 13 residues. The V gene lost 0 bases and the J gene lost 4 bases, with 9 bases spanning the gap. CDR1 and CDR2 (germline): GTSNPN, SVGIG (reference sequence). This CDR3 reads CAWSVQAGTEAFF. DNA for the CDR3: TGTGCCTGGAGTGTACAGGCCGGCACTGAAGCTTTCTTT.

The genes are TRBV12-3 or TRBV12-4 and TRBJ2-7; 11 bases map to TRBD2. The CDR3 consists of 14 residues. Trimming at V came to 6 bases and at J to 3 bases, leaving 4 bases not matched to a gene. The CDR3 region is CASRLTSGIYEQYF. In nucleotides, the CDR3 is TGTGCCAGCAGACTGACTAGCGGGATCTACGAGCAGTACTTC.

This clonotype was observed a few times. The chain carries TRBV7-2 and TRBJ2-7; 15 bases map to TRBD2. CDR1 and CDR2 (germline): SGHTA, FQGNSA. The CDR3 is 15 amino acids. Losses at the gene ends were 3 bases for V and 4 bases for J; bases not matched to a gene: 1. CDR3 amino acids: CASSFGTSGGYEQYF. The CDR3 DNA sequence: TGTGCCAGCAGCTTCGGGACTAGCGGGGGGTACGAGCAGTACTTC.

The CDR3 DNA reads as TGCAGTGCTAGGATCGGCGTCGGGGGTCCGGGGCAGCCCCAGCATTTT. Residues: CSARIGVGGPGQPQHF. The chain joins TRBV20-1 to TRBJ1-5; maybe TRBD1 (5 bases). Germline CDR1 and CDR2: DFQATT and SNEGSKA (reference sequence). CDR3 length: 16 amino acids. V was pared by 3 bases and J by 7 bases, with 22 bases between.

Turning to this clonotype: One base away lies a much larger clone, so this may be a sequencing read error. The chain joins TRBV12-3 or TRBV12-4 to TRBJ2-7, with D unresolved. This CDR3 is 12 amino acids long. The chain's CDR3 is CAGRGRSYEQYF. Written as DNA, the CDR3 is TGTGCCGGCAGAGGCCGTTCCTACGAGCAGTACTTC.

This clonotype showed up just a few times. The chain carries TRBV28 and TRBJ2-7; TRBD1 is a possible D gene (5 bases). Germline V gene data show CDR1 as MDHEN and CDR2 as SYDVKM. V was cut by 3 bases and J by 4 bases, with 13 bases left in between. The CDR3 is 14 amino acids. The CDR3 DNA reads TGTGCCAGCAGTTTGGTCCGTAGGGGATACGAGCAGTACTTC. This translates into CASSLVRRGYEQYF.

The rearrangement uses TRBV4-1 and TRBJ2-7; tentatively, D is TRBD1 or TRBD2 (5 bases each). Germline loops: CDR1 MGHRA, CDR2 YSYEKL. V was cut by 4 bases and J by 2 bases, with 12 bases left in between. This CDR3 has 14 amino acids. CDR3 in amino acids: CASSLRDGPYEQYF. CDR3 DNA: TGCGCCAGCAGCCTCCGGGACGGTCCCTACGAGCAGTACTTC.

Turning to this clonotype: This may arise from a read error, as a much more abundant clone is one base away. J is TRBJ2-7 and V is TRBV12-3 or TRBV12-4, with D tentatively TRBD1 (5 bases). Trimming took 4 bases from V and 7 from J, leaving 20 bases between them. This CDR3 has 15 amino acids. CDR3 nucleotide sequence: TGTGCCAGCAGTTCCCCAGACAGTGCCTCAGGTGAGCAGTACTTC. It encodes CASSSPDSASGEQYF.

This chain joins TRBV6-2 or TRBV6-3 and TRBJ2-5; a possible D gene is TRBD1 (6 bases). The CDR3 has 14 amino acids. Between the trimmed V and J ends, which lost 6 bases and 0 bases, there was a span of 11 bases. The germline gives CDR1 MNHEY, CDR2 SVGEGT. CDR3 residues: CASRRQENQETQYF. DNA for the CDR3: TGTGCCAGCAGGCGACAGGAAAACCAAGAGACCCAGTACTTC.

This clonotype was detected a few times. V and J are TRBV4-1 and TRBJ2-5, with unresolved D. The CDR3 sequence is 13 residues long. V was cut by 4 bases and J by 5 bases, with 11 bases left in between. Germline CDR1 is MGHRA and CDR2 is YSYEKL. The CDR3 DNA reads as TGCGCCAGCAGCCCGCGTCCTGGGGAGACCCAGTACTTC. It codes for CASSPRPGETQYF.

V usage is TRBV4-2 and J usage is TRBJ1-6, with D unresolved. This CDR3 has 15 amino acids. Trimming removed 3 bases at V and 7 bases at J, with 13 bases between. In germline, CDR1 is LGHNA, CDR2 YNFKEQ. The CDR3: CASSHQDGENSPLHF. CDR3 DNA sequence: TGTGCCAGCAGCCACCAGGACGGCGAGAATTCACCCCTCCACTTT.

The chain couples TRBV11-2 to TRBJ2-1, with 16 nucleotides matching TRBD2. V was clipped by 5 bases and J by 7 bases; unmatched bases: 2. CDR1 and CDR2 (germline): SGHAT, FQNNGV. This CDR3 has 15 residues. CDR3 protein: CASSTGLAGGNEQFF. CDR3 DNA sequence: TGTGCCAGCAGCACGGGACTAGCGGGGGGGAATGAGCAGTTCTTC.

The V call is TRBV3-1, the J call TRBJ1-1; D is undetermined. In germline, CDR1 is LGHDT, CDR2 YNNKEL (reference sequence). With 3 bases removed from V and 4 bases from J, the gap between germline ends came to 9 bases. The CDR3 sequence is 13 residues long. The DNA for the CDR3 is TGTGCCAGCAGCCATACGACGAGCACTGAAGCTTTCTTT. This translates into CASSHTTSTEAFF.

V and J are TRBV20-1 and TRBJ2-5; 11 bases align to TRBD2. The CDR3 covers 14 residues. J gave up 1 base and V 5 bases, and 3 bases lay outside the gene matches. Germline V CDR1 and CDR2: DFQATT, SNEGSKA (reference sequence). The CDR3 spells CSAGTSGTQETQYF. The CDR3 nucleotides read TGCAGTGCTGGGACTAGCGGAACCCAAGAGACCCAGTACTTC.